This record covers a single T cell receptor (beta chain). Its target is unknown. CTLA-4 blockade with ipilimumab, together with focal radiation, was given to patients with chemo-refractory metastatic non-small-cell lung cancer. This entry belongs to a study of radiotherapy plus CTLA-4 blockade in lung cancer. General observations from the study: There was expansion of tumor-derived TCR clones in blood after radiotherapy plus ipilimumab. Early blood T cell clone dynamics reportedly forecast response best, with interferon-beta.

The V end was cut by 5 bases, the J end by 6 bases, with 7 bases between. From germline, CDR1 is SEHNR and CDR2 FQNEAQ (reference sequence). The CDR3 extends over 12 amino acids. Assay used: immunoSEQ multiplex PCR; TCRdb lists only in-frame clones, some missing. In the table there are about 25,000 clones, 65% to 85% of which are singletons. The sequence derives from a human donor with non-small cell lung cancer who had stable disease on radiotherapy plus ipilimumab. Specimen: peripheral blood, collected from a patient treated with radiotherapy plus ipilimumab. The chain employs TRBV7-9 and TRBJ2-2, with no clear D. This CDR3 is CASSHLAGELFF. DNA for the CDR3: TGTGCCAGCAGCCACCTAGCCGGGGAGCTGTTTTTT. Full variable domain (rest looked up from reference TRBV7-9 and TRBJ2-2): DTGVSQNPRHKITKRGQNVTFRCDPISEHNRLYWYRQTLGQGPEFLTYFQNEAQLEKSRLLSDRFSAERPKGSFSTLEIQRTEQGDSAMYLCASSHLAGELFFGEGSRLTVL.